The T cell receptor beta chain described here comes from a study of low-dose radiotherapy and immunotherapy resistance in tumors. On the study more broadly: Every two weeks, the protocol called for intravenous cyclophosphamide at 200 mg/m2. It was given one day before each radiation and immunotherapy administration.

This clonotype was seen many times. Priming of first-strand cDNA relied on TRAV- and TRBV-specific primers (covering alpha and beta chains). It was with a constant-region primer and a V-primer adapter that TCRs were amplified over approximately 18 PCR cycles. In vitro transcription served to amplify the mRNA that had been isolated. TCRdb processed the reads anew with MiXCR; each CDR3 protein has one entry. The data show about 84,000 distinct CDR3 sequences, 15% to 20% seen once. Documented time point: after trial treatment. Treatment given: LDRT plus nivolumab, ipilimumab, low-dose cyclophosphamide and aspirin (RACIN trial). The presence of advanced solid tumors lacking tumor-infiltrating lymphocytes characterized eligible patients. V shed 6 bases, J shed 7 bases, and the junction held 10 bases outside the gene matches. The CDR3 extends over 13 amino acids. Per germline, CDR1 SQVTM and CDR2 ANQGSEA.

Sequenced material: PBMCs, taken after low-dose radiotherapy plus immunotherapy. The chain combines TRBV29-1 with TRBJ1-2, with TRBD1 matching 8 bases. This receptor was identified in a male donor with prostate cancer. CDR3 nucleotide sequence: TGCAGCGTCGTTGACAGGGGAATCTTTGGCTACACCTTC. This codes for CSVVDRGIFGYTF.